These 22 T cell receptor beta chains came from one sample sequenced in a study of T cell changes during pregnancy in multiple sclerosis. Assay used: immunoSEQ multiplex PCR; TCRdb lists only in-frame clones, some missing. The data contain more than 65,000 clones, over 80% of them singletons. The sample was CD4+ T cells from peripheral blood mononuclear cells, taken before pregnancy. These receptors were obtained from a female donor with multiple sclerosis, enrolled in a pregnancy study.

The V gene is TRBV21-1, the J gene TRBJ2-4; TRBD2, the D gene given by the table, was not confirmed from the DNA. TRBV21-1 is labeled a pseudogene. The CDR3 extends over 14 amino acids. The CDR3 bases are TGTGCCAGCATAGTCCCGGGACTACAAAACATTCAGTACTTC. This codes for CASIVPGLQNIQYF.

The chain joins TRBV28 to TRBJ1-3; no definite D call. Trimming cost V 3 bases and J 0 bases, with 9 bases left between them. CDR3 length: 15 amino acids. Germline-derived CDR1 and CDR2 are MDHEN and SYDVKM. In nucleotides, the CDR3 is TGTGCCAGCAGTTTGCAGGCAAGCTCTGGAAACACCATATATTTT. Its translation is CASSLQASSGNTIYF.

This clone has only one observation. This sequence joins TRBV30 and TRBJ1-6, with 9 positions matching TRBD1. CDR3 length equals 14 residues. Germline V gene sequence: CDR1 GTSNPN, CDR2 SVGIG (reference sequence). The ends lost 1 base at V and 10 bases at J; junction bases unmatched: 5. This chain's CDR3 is CAWSGDRAGSPLHF. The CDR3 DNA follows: TGTGCCTGGAGTGGGGACAGGGCCGGGTCACCCCTCCACTTT. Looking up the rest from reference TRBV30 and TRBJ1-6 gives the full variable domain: SQTIHQWPATLVQPVGSPLSLECTVEGTSNPNLYWYRQAAGRGLQLLFYSVGIGQISSEVPQNLSASRPQDRQFILSSKKLLLSDSGFYLCAWSGDRAGSPLHFGNGTRLTVT.

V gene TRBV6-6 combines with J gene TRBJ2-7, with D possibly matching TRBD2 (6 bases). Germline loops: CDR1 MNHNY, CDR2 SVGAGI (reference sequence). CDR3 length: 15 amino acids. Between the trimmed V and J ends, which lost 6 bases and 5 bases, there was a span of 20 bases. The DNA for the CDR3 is TGTGCCAGCAGGGAACGACTCTGGAGGGAAAACGAGCAGTACTTC. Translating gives CASRERLWRENEQYF.

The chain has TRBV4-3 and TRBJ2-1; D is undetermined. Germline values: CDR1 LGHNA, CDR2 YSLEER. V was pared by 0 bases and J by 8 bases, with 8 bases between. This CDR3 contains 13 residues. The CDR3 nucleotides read TGCGCCAGCAGCCAAGAAACGGTTTATGAGCAGTTCTTC. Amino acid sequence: CASSQETVYEQFF.

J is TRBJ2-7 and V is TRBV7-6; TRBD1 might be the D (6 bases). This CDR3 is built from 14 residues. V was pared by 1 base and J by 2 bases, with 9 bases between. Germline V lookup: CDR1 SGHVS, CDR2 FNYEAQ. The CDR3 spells CASSLGDNTYEQYF. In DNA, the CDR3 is TGTGCCAGCAGCTTAGGGGACAACACCTACGAGCAGTACTTC. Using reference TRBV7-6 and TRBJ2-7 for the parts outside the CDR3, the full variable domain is GAGVSQSPRYKVTKRGQDVALRCDPISGHVSLYWYRQALGQGPEFLTYFNYEAQQDKSGLPNDRFSAERPEGSISTLTIQRTEQRDSAMYRCASSLGDNTYEQYFGPGTRLTVT.

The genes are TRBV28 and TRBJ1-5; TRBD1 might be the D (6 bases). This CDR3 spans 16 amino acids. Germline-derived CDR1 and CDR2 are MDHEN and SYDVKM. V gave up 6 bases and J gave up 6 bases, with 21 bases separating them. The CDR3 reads CASSPERFRGSQPQHF. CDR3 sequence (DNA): TGTGCCAGCAGCCCTGAAAGGTTCAGGGGTAGTCAGCCCCAGCATTTT.

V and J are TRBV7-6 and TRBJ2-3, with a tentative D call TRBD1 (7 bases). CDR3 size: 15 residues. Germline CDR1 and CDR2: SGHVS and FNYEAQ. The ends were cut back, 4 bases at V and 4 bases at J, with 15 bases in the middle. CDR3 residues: CASSSRGGGADTQYF. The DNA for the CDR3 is TGTGCCAGCAGCTCCCGAGGAGGGGGCGCAGATACGCAGTATTTT.

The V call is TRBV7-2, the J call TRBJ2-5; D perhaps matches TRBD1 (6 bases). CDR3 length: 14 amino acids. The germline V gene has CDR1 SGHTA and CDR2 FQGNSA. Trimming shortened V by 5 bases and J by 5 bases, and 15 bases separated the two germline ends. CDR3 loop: CASSPTGFLETQYF. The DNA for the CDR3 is TGTGCCAGCAGCCCGACAGGATTTTTGGAGACCCAGTACTTC. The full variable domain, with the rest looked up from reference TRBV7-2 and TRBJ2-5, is GAGVSQSPSNKVTEKGKDVELRCDPISGHTALYWYRQSLGQGLEFLIYFQGNSAPDKSGLPSDRFSAERTGGSVSTLTIQRTQQEDSAVYLCASSPTGFLETQYFGPGTRLLVL.

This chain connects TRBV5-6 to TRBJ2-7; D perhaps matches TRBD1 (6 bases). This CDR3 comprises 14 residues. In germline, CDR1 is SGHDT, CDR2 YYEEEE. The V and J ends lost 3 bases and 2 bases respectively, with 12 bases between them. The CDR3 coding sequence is TGTGCCAGCAGCTCAGGGGCGTACGCCTACGAGCAGTACTTC. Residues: CASSSGAYAYEQYF.

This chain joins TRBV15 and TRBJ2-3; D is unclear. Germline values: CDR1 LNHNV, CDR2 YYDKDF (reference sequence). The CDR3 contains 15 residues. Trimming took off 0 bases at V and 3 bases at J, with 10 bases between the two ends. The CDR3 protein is CATSRDPGLTDTQYF. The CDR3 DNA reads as TGTGCCACCAGCAGAGATCCCGGGTTGACAGATACGCAGTATTTT.

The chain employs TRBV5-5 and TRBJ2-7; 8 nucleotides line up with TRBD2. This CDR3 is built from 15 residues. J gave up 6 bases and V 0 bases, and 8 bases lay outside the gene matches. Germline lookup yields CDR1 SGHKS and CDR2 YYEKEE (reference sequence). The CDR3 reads CASSLAAGVRIEQYF. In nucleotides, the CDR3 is TGTGCCAGCAGCTTGGCAGCGGGAGTCCGAATCGAGCAGTACTTC.

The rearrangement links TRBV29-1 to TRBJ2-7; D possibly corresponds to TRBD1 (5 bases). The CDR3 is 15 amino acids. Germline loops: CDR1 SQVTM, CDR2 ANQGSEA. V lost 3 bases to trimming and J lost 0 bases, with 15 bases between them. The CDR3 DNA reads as TGCAGCGTTGAGGTGGAGACAGTTTCCTCCTACGAGCAGTACTTC. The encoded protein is CSVEVETVSSYEQYF.

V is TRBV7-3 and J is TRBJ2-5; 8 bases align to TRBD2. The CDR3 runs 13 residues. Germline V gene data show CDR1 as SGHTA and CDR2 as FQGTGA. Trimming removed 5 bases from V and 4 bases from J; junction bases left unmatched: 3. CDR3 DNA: TGTGCCAGCAGCAAAGGGACTAGAGAGACCCAGTACTTC. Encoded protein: CASSKGTRETQYF.

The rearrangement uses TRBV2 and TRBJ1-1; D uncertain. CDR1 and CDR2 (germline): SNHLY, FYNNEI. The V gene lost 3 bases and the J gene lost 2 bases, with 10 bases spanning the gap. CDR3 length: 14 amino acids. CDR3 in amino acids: CASSDLLANTEAFF. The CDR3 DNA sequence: TGTGCCAGCAGTGATCTCCTGGCTAACACTGAAGCTTTCTTT. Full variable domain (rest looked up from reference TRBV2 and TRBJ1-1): EPEVTQTPSHQVTQMGQEVILRCVPISNHLYFYWYRQILGQKVEFLVSFYNNEISEKSEIFDDQFSVERPDGSNFTLKIRSTKLEDSAMYFCASSDLLANTEAFFGQGTRLTVV.

In DNA, the CDR3 is TGTGCCAGCAGCTTAGTCTCAAGGACTAGCGGTTTCAACAATGAGCAGTTCTTC. Translating gives CASSLVSRTSGFNNEQFF. The chain recombines TRBV11-1 with TRBJ2-1; 10 nucleotides agree with TRBD2. The CDR3 is 18 residues long. CDR1 and CDR2 (germline): SGHAT, FQDESV (reference sequence). Losses at the gene ends were 1 base for V and 5 bases for J; bases not matched to a gene: 11. The full variable domain, completed using reference TRBV11-1 and TRBJ2-1, is EAEVAQSPRYKITEKSQAVAFWCDPISGHATLYWYRQILGQGPELLVQFQDESVVDDSQLPKDRFSAERLKGVDSTLKIQPAELGDSAMYLCASSLVSRTSGFNNEQFFGPGTRLTVL.

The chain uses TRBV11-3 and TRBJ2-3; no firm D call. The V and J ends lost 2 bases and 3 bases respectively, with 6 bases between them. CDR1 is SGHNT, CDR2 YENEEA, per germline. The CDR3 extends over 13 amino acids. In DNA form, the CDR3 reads TGTGCCAGCAGCTTATTCGGGACAGATACGCAGTATTTT. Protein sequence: CASSLFGTDTQYF.

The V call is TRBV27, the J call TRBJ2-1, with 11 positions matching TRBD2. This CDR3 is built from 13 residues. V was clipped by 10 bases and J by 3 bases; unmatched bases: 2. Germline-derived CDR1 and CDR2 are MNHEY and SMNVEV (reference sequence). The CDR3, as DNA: TGTGCCACCGGACTAGCGGGCTACAATGAGCAGTTCTTC. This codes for CATGLAGYNEQFF.

This chain's CDR3 is CASSLGREYGELFF. CDR3 nucleotide sequence: TGTGCCAGCAGCTTAGGACGGGAATACGGGGAGCTGTTTTTT. The chain recombines TRBV7-9 with TRBJ2-2; D is possibly TRBD2 (5 bases). The CDR3 is 14 residues long. Germline CDR1 SEHNR, CDR2 FQNEAQ (reference sequence). Deletions cut 1 base from V and 7 bases from J, with 10 bases between.

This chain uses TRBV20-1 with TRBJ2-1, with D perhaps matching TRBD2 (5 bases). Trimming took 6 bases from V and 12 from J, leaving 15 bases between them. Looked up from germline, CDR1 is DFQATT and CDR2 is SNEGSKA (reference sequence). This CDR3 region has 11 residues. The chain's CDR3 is CSAAHFGVQFF. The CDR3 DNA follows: TGCAGTGCGGCTCACTTCGGGGTGCAGTTCTTC.

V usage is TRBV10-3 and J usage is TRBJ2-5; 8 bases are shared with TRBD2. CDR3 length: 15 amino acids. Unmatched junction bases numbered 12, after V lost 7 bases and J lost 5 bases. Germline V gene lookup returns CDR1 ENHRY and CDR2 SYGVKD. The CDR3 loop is CAIKTSENPRETQYF. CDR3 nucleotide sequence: TGTGCCATCAAGACTAGCGAGAACCCCCGGGAGACCCAGTACTTC.

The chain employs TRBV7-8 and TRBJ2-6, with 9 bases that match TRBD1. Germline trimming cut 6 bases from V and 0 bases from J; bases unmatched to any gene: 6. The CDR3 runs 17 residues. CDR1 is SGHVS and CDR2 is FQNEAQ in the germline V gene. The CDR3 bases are TGTGCCAGCAGAACTACAGGGGGCGACTCTGGGGCCAACGTCCTGACTTTC. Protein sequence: CASRTTGGDSGANVLTF.